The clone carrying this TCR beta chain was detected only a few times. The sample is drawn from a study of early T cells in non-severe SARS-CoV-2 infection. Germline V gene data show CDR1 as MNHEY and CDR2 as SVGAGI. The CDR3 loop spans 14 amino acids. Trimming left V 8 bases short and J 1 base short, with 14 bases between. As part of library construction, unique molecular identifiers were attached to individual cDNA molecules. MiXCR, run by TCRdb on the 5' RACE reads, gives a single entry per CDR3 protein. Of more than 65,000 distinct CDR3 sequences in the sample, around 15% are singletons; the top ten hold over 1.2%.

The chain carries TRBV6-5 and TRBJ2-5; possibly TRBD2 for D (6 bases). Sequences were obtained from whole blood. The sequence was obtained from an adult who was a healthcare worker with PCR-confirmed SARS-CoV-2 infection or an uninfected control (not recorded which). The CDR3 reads CASSPRDSQETQYF. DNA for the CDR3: TGTGCCAGCTCTCCCCGGGACTCCCAAGAGACCCAGTACTTC.